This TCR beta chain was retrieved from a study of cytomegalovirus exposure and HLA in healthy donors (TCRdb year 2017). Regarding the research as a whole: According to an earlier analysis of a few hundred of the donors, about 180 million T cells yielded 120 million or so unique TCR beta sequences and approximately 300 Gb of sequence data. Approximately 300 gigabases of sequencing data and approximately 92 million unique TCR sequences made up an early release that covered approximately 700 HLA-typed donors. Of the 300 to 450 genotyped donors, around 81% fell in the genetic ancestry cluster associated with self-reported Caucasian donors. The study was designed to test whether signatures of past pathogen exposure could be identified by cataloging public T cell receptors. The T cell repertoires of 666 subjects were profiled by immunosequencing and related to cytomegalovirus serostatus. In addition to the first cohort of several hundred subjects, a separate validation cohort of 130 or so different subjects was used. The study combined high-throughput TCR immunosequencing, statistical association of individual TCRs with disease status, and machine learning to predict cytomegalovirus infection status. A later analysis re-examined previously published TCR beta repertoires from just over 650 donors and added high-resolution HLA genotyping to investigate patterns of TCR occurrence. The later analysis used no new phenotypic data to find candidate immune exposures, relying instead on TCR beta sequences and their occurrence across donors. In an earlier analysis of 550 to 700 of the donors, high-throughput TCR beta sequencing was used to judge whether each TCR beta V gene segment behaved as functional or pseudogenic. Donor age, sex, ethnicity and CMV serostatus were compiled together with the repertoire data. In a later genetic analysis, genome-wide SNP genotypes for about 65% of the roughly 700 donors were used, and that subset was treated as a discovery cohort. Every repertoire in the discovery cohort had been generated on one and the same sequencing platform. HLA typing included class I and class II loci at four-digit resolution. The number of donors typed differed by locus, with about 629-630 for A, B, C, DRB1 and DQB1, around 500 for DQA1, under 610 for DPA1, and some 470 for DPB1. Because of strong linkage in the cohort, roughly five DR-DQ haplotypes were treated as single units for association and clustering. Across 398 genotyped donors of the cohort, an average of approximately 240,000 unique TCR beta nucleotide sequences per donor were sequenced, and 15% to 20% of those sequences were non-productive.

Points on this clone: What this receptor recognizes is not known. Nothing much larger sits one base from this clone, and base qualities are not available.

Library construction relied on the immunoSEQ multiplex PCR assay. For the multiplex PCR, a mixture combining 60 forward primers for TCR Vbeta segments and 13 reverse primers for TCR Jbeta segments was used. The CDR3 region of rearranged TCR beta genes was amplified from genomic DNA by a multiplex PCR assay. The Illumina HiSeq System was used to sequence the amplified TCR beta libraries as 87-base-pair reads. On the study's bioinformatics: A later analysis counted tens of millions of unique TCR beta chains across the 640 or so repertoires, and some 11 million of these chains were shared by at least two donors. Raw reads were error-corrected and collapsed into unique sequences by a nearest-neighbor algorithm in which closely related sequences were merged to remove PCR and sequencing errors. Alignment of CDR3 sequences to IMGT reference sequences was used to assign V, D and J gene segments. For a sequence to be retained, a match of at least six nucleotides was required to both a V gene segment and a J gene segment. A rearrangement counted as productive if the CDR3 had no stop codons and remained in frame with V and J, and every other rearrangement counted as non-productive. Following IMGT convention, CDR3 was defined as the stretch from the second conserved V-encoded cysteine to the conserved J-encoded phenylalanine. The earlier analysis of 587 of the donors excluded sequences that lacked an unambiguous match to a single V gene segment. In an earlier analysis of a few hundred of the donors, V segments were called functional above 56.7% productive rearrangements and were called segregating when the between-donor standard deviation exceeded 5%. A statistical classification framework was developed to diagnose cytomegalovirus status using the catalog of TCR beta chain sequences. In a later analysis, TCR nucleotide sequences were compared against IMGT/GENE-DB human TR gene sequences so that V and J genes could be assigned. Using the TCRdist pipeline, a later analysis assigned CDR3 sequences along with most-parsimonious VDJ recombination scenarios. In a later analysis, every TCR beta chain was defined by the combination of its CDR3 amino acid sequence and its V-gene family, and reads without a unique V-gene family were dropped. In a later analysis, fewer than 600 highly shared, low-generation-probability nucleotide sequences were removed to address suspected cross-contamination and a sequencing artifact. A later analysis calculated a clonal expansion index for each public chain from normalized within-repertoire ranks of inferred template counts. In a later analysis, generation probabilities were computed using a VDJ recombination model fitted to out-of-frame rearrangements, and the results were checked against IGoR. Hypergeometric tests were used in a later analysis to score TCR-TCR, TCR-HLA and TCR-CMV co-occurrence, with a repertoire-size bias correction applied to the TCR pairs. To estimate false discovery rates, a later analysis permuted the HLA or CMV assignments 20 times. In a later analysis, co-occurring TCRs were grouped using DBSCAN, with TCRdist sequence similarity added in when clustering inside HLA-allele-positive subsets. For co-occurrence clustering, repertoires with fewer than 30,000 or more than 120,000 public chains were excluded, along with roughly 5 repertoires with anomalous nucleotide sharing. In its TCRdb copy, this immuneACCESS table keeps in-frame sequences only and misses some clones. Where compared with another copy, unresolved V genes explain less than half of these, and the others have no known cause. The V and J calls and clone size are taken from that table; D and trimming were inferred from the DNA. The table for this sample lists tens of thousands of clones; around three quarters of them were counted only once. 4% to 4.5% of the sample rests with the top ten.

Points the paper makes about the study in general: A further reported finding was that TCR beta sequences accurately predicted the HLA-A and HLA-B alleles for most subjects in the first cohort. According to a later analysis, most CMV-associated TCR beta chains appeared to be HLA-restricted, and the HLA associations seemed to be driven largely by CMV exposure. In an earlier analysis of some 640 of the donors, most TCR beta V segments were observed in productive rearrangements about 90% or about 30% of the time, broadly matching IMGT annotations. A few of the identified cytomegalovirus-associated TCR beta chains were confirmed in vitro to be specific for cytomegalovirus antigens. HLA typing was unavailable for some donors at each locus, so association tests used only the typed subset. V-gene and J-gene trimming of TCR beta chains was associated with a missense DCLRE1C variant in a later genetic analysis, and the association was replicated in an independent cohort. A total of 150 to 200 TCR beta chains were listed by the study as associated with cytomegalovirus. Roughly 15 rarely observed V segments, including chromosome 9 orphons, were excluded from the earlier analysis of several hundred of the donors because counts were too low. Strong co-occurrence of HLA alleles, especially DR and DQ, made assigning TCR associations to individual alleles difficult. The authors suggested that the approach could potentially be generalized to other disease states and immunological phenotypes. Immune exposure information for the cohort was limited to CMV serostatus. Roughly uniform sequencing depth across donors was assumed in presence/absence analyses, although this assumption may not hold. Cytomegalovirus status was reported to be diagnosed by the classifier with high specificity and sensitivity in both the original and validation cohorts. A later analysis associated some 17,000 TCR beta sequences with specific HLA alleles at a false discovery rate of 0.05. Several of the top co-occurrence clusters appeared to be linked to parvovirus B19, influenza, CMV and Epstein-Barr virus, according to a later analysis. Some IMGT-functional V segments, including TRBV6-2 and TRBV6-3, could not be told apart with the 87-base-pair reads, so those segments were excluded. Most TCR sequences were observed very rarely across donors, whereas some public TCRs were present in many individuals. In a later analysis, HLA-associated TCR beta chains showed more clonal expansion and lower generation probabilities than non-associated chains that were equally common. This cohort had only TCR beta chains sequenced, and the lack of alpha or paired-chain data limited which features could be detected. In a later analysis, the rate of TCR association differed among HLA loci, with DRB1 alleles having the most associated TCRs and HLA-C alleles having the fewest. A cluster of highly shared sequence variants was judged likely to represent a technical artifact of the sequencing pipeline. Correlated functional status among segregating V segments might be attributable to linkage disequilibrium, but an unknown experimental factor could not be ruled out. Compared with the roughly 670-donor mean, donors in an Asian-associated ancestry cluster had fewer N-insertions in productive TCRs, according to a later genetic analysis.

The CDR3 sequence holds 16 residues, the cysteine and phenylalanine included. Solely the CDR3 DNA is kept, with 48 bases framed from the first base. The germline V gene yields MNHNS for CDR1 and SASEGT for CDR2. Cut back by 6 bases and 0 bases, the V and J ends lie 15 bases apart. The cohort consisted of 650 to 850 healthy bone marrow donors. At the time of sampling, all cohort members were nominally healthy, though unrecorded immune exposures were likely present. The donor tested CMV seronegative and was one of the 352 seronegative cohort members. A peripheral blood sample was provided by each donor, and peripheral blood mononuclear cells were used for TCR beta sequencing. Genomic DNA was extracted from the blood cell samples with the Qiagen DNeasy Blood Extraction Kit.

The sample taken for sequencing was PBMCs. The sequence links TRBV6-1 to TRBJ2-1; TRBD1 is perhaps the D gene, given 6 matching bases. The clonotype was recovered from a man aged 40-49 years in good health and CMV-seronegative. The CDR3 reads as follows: CASREYDRSSYNEQFF. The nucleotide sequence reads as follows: TGTGCCAGCAGGGAATACGACAGGAGCTCCTACAATGAGCAGTTCTTC.